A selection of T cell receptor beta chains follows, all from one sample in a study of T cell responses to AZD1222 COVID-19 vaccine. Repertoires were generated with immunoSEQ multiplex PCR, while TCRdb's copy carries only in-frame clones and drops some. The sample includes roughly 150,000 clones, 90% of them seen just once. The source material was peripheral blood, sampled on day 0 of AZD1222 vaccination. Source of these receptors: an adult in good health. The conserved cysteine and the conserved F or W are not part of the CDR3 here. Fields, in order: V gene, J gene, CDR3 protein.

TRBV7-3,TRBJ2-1,ASSLGGLAGVGPYNEQF
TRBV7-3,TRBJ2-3,ASSLDTSGSFAQY
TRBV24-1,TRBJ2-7,ATSGRNDYEQY
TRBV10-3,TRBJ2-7,AISESGLAGTYEQY
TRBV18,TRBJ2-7,ASSPPGRSEQY
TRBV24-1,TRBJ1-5,ATSGGAVSSNQPQH
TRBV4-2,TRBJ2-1,ASSQTGSNNEQF
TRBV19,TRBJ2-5,ASMDRAQETQY
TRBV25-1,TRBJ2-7,ASSEYITGQGAYEQY
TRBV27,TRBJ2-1,ASSALGSNYNEQF
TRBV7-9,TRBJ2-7,ASSPPGTNLYEQY
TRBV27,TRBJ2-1,ASSLGVVTEQF
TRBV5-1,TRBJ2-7,ASSLDLQGDVSYEQY
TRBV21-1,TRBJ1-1,ASSILTENTEAF
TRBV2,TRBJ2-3,ASSEPQGADTQY
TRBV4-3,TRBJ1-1,ASSKDSGVSTEAF
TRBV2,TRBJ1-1,ASSPQENTEAF
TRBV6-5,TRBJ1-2,ASSSRGATGYT
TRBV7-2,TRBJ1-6,ASSPSWGNSPLH
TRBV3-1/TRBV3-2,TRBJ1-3,ASGWSRLGQGPGNTIY
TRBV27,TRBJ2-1,ASSLVLAGGPVYNEQF
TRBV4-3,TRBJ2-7,ASSLTTSWNYEQY
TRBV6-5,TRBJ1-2,ASGTGGGYGYT
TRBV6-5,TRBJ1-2,ASSYTGTANYGYT
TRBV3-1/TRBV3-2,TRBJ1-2,ASSQQGSNYGYT
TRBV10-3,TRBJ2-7,AIKGLAGEQY
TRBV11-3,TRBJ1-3,ASSLPSPSRSSGNTIY
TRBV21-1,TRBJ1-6,ASSKESRANSPLH
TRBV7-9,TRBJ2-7,ASSLSGTAYEQY
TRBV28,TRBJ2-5,ASTKSGTGYQETQY
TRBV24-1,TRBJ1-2,ATSDHRGSGYT
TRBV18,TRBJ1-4,ASSFQGLDEKLF
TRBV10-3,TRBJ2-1,AISRLAEHNEQF
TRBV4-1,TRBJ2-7,ASGTSGSNLYEQY
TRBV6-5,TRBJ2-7,ASSHRTSGSYEQY
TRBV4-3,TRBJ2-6,ASSHELIGSGANVLT
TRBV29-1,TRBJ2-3,SVTGTSGPTDTQY